The source of this T cell receptor (beta chain) is a study of OX40 agonist ivuxolimab in advanced cancers. This clone turned up a few times. The antigen is not known. Clones were sequenced by immunoSEQ multiplex PCR, and TCRdb holds only the in-frame ones, with some missing. The table lists about 53,000 clones, roughly 80% of them singletons, with 0.95% to 1.5% in the top ten. Notes on the study in general: At 0.1 to 3.0 mg/kg, clonal expansion of CD4+ and CD8+ blood T cells had occurred by week 6.

The length of the CDR3 is 16 residues. The V end was cut by 5 bases, the J end by 4 bases, with 20 bases between. Looked up from germline, CDR1 is SEHNR and CDR2 is FQNEAQ (reference sequence). This specimen was CD4+ or CD8+ T cells sorted from blood, taken in a trial of the OX40 agonist ivuxolimab. V is TRBV7-9 and J is TRBJ1-2; no reliable D call. The sequence came from an adult with an advanced solid tumor such as melanoma, head and neck, liver or kidney cancer. Written as DNA, the CDR3 is TGTGCCAGCAGCCCTAACCTGGTGGAGGCTCCCTATGGCTACACCTTC. It yields the protein CASSPNLVEAPYGYTF.